A selection of T cell receptor beta chains follows, all from one sample in a study of somatic mutations in cytotoxic T cells in rheumatoid arthritis. Sequencing used immunoSEQ multiplex PCR; TCRdb keeps in-frame clones, though not all of them. The repertoire holds around 7,400 clones, with 75% to 90% as singletons. Sequenced material: CD8+ T cells sorted from blood. These receptors were obtained from a woman in her seventies with rheumatoid arthritis. CDR3s include the opening cysteine and the closing phenylalanine or tryptophan. The D gene is left open where the match is weak. Size values are once, few and many counts, or a class for expanded clones, and some rows have none.

d_call	v_call	j_call	clone_size	cdr3_nt	cdr3_aa
TRBD2	TRBV9	TRBJ2-1	-	TGTGCCAGCAGCGTAATCGGGTCGGGGGGCAATGAGCAGTTCTTC	CASSVIGSGGNEQFF
-	TRBV7-9	TRBJ1-2	-	TGTGCCAGCAGCTTAGGAGGAGGTGCAGAATTTAACTATGGCTACACCTTC	CASSLGGGAEFNYGYTF
-	TRBV7-2	TRBJ1-5	-	TGTGCCAGCAGCGACCGGGGGGGAGGGGCCTGGCAGCCCCAGCATTTT	CASSDRGGGAWQPQHF
TRBD2	TRBV9	TRBJ2-1	-	TGTGCCAGCAGCCCCCCGGGACTAGAAGACAACTACAATGAGCAGTTCTTC	CASSPPGLEDNYNEQFF
TRBD2	TRBV11-3	TRBJ2-3	-	TGTGCCAGCAGCTCTGGGACTACCAATACGCAGTATTTT	CASSSGTTNTQYF
TRBD1	TRBV30	TRBJ2-2	-	TGTGCCTGGAGTGCCACAGGGGCAATTAACACCGGGGAGCTGTTTTTT	CAWSATGAINTGELFF
-	TRBV9	TRBJ2-3	-	TGTGCCAGCAGCGCGACAGGATGGACCGCAGATACGCAGTATTTT	CASSATGWTADTQYF
-	TRBV9	TRBJ1-4	-	TGTGCCAGCAGCGTAGGGGGGGCAACTAATGAAAAACTGTTTTTT	CASSVGGATNEKLFF
TRBD2	TRBV7-2	TRBJ2-7	-	TGTGCCAGCAGCACCAGCGGGGCCAGCTCCTACGAGCAGTACTTC	CASSTSGASSYEQYF
TRBD1	TRBV27	TRBJ2-4	-	TGTGCCAGCAGTTTAACAGGGGAACTGGTTTTGGACATTCAGTACTTC	CASSLTGELVLDIQYF
-	TRBV5-1	TRBJ1-1	-	TGCGCCAGCAGCTCCGACCGGGTGGAATACACTGAAGCTTTCTTT	CASSSDRVEYTEAFF
TRBD1	TRBV7-9	TRBJ2-1	-	TGTGCCAGCAGCCCGCGGACAACAGGGGGTGCTTACAATGAGCAGTTCTTC	CASSPRTTGGAYNEQFF
-	TRBV10-1	TRBJ1-2	-	TGCGCCAGCAGTGTGACCAGGGACTTCTATGGCTACACCTTC	CASSVTRDFYGYTF
TRBD1	TRBV7-9	TRBJ1-2	-	TGTGCCAGCAGTTTAGGGACAGCCCATTATGGCTACACCTTC	CASSLGTAHYGYTF
TRBD2	TRBV10-2	TRBJ2-2	-	TGCGCCAGCAGTGAGCTAGCGGGAGGCTCCGGGGAGCTGTTTTTT	CASSELAGGSGELFF
TRBD1	TRBV7-2	TRBJ2-7	-	TGTGCCAGCAGCCTAAATCCCGGGACAGGGGTTGGCGAGCAGTACTTC	CASSLNPGTGVGEQYF
TRBD1	TRBV11-3	TRBJ2-7	-	TGTGCCAGCAGCTTAGGAAGACAGGGGGCTACCTACGAGCAGTACTTC	CASSLGRQGATYEQYF
TRBD1	TRBV4-1	TRBJ1-1	once	TGCGCCAGCAGCCAAGACGACAGGGTTGGTGAAGCTTTCTTT	CASSQDDRVGEAFF
TRBD2	TRBV4-3	TRBJ2-1	-	TGCGCCAGCAGCCTCCCGACTAGCGGGGGCAATGAGCAGTTCTTC	CASSLPTSGGNEQFF
TRBD2	TRBV5-1	TRBJ2-3	-	TGCGCCAGCAGCCCGTCTAGCGGGACAGATACGCAGTATTTT	CASSPSSGTDTQYF
TRBD2	TRBV30	TRBJ2-2	once	TGTGCCTGGAGTGTACGTTGGCAGGATCGGGAGGGTGGCACCGGGGAGCTGTTTTTT	CAWSVRWQDREGGTGELFF
-	TRBV7-9	TRBJ1-1	-	TGTGCCAGCAGCCGGGGGGGGAACACTGAGGCTTTCTTT	CASSRGGNTEAFF
-	TRBV21-1	TRBJ2-7	-	TGTGCCAGCAGCAAAGCCGACAGGGGATCCTACGAGCAGTACTTC	CASSKADRGSYEQYF
-	TRBV21-1	TRBJ1-5	-	TGTGCCAGCAGCAAAGAACGCCCCCGACAGGGGGCGCAGCATCAGCCCCAGCATTTT	CASSKERPRQGAQHQPQHF
-	TRBV9	TRBJ2-3	-	TGTGCCAGCAGCGTAGGTAGCGGTCGCACAGATACGCAGTATTTT	CASSVGSGRTDTQYF
-	TRBV27	TRBJ1-5	-	TGTGCCAGCAGCCCTACAGTGGTAAATCAGCCCCAGCATTTT	CASSPTVVNQPQHF
-	TRBV9	TRBJ2-5	hyperexpanded	TGTGCCAGCAGCGTAACAGGGAGCCAAGAGACCCAGTACTTC	CASSVTGSQETQYF
-	TRBV7-9	TRBJ1-3	-	TGTGCCAGCAGCATCCGACTGCCCTCTGGAAACACCATATATTTT	CASSIRLPSGNTIYF
TRBD1	TRBV7-9	TRBJ2-7	-	TGTGCCAGCAGCTCCAGACAGGGGCCTGCCTACGAGCAGTACTTC	CASSSRQGPAYEQYF
TRBD2	TRBV19	TRBJ2-2	-	TGTGCCACTCAAGCGGGGGGGCCCGCCGGGGAGCTGTTTTTT	CATQAGGPAGELFF
-	TRBV7-2	TRBJ2-1	-	TGTGCCAGCAGCTTAGTCCCGGGGGGCGATGAGCAGTTCTTC	CASSLVPGGDEQFF
-	TRBV2	TRBJ2-7	-	TGTGCCAGCAGTGGTGCCAGGGTCCCCTACGAGCAGTACTTC	CASSGARVPYEQYF
TRBD1	TRBV7-9	TRBJ1-1	-	TGTGCCAGCAGCCCCGGGACAGGGGGCCGTTCGGACACTGAAGCTTTCTTT	CASSPGTGGRSDTEAFF
TRBD1	TRBV5-8	TRBJ1-2	once	TGTGCCAGCAGCTGGACGGACAGGGAAGGCTACACCTTC	CASSWTDREGYTF
-	TRBV5-1	TRBJ2-5	-	TGCGCCAGCAGCCGAGATAGCAACCAAGAGACCCAGTACTTC	CASSRDSNQETQYF
TRBD1	TRBV10-3	TRBJ2-7	once	TGTGCCATCAGTGAGCCGGACAGGACTGAACACTACGAGCAGTACTTC	CAISEPDRTEHYEQYF
-	TRBV2	TRBJ2-1	-	TGTGCCAGCAGTGCCCGGGGGGCGTACAATGAGCAGTTCTTC	CASSARGAYNEQFF
-	TRBV5-6	TRBJ1-1	-	TGTGCCAGCAGCTCGGACGGGAAGAACACTGAAGCTTTCTTT	CASSSDGKNTEAFF
-	TRBV6-1	TRBJ2-7	-	TGTGCCAGCAGTGAAGCAACAGCCTCTTCCTACGAGCAGTACTTC	CASSEATASSYEQYF
-	TRBV20-1	TRBJ1-1	once	TGCAGTGCTGGGACATACACTGAAGCTTTCTTT	CSAGTYTEAFF
TRBD1	TRBV7-2	TRBJ1-1	-	TGTGCCAGCAGCTTAGGCCCCACAGGGGCTATGAACACTGAAGCTTTCTTT	CASSLGPTGAMNTEAFF
-	TRBV19	TRBJ1-1	-	TGTGCCAGTAGTCCCAGCCTACAGGGTGTGAACACTGAAGCTTTCTTT	CASSPSLQGVNTEAFF
-	TRBV5-4	TRBJ2-7	-	TGTGCCAGCAGCAGACAGGGGAGGGTGGGCGAGCAGTACTTC	CASSRQGRVGEQYF
-	TRBV4-3	TRBJ2-7	-	TGCGCCAGCAGCCAAGAATGGGACTTCCTCTACGAGCAGTACTTC	CASSQEWDFLYEQYF
-	TRBV27	TRBJ1-1	once	TGTGCCAGCCGCAGGGTAAACACTGAAGCTTTCTTT	CASRRVNTEAFF
TRBD2	TRBV11-2	TRBJ2-7	-	TGTGCCAGCAGCCGGGGGGGGGTCCCCTACTACGAGCAGTACTTC	CASSRGGVPYYEQYF
-	TRBV27	TRBJ1-2	few	TGTGCCAGCAGTTTAGGGGGAGGGCCTGGCTACACCTTC	CASSLGGGPGYTF
TRBD1	TRBV7-8	TRBJ2-4	-	TGTGCCAGCAGCTCAACAAACAGGGGCCTATCCAAAAACATTCAGTACTTC	CASSSTNRGLSKNIQYF
-	TRBV10-3	TRBJ2-7	-	TGTGCCATCAGTGCAGGACATTCCTACGAGCAGTACTTC	CAISAGHSYEQYF
-	TRBV27	TRBJ2-2	-	TGTGCCAGCAGTTTCTCCAGGGCCACCGGGGAGCTGTTTTTT	CASSFSRATGELFF
TRBD1	TRBV7-8	TRBJ2-7	-	TGTGCCAGCAGCTTCGAGACAGGGTCCTCCTACGAGCAGTACTTC	CASSFETGSSYEQYF
-	TRBV7-9	TRBJ2-2	-	TGTGCCAGCCTAGGGGGTCAGGGGACCGGGGAGCTGTTTTTT	CASLGGQGTGELFF